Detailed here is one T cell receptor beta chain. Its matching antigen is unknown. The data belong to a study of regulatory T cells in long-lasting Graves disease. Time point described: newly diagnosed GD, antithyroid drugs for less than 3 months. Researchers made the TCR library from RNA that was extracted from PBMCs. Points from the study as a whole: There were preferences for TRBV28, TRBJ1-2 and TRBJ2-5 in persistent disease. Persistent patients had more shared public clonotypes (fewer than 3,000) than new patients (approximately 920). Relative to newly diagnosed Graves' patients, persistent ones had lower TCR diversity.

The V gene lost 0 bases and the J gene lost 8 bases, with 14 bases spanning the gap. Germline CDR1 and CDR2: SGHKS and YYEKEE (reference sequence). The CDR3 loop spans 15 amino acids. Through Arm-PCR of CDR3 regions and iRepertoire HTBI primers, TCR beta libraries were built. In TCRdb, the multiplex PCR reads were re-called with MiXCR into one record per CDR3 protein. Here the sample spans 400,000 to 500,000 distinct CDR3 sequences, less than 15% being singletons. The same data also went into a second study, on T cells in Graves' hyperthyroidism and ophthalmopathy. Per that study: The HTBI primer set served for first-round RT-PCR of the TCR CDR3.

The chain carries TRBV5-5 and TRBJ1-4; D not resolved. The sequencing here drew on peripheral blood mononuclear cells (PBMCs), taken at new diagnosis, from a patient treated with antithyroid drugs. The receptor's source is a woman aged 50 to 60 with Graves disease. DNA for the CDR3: TGTGCCAGCAGCTTGGGGGCGGGTCTCCAGGAAAAACTGTTTTTT. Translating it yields CASSLGAGLQEKLFF. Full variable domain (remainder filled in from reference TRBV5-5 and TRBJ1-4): DAGVTQSPTHLIKTRGQQVTLRCSPISGHKSVSWYQQVLGQGPQFIFQYYEKEERGRGNFPDRFSARQFPNYSSELNVNALLLGDSALYLCASSLGAGLQEKLFFGSGTQLSVL.